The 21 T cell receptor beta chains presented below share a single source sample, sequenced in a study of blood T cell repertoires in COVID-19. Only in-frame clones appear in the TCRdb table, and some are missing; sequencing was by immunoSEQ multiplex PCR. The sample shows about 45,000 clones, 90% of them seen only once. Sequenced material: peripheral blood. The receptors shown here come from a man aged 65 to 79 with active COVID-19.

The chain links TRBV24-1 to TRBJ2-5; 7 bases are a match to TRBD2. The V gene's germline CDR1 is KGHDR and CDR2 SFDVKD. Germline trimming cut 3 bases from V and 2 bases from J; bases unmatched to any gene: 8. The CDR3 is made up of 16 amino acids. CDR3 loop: CATSDGRVSGQETQYF. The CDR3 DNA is TGTGCCACCAGTGATGGGAGGGTATCGGGTCAAGAGACCCAGTACTTC.

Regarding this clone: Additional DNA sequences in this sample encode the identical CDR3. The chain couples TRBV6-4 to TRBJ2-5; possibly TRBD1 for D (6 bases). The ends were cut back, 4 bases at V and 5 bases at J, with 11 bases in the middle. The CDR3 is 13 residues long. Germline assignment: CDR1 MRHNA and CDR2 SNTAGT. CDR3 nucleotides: TGTGCCAGCAGTGCGGACAGTGGGGAGACCCAGTACTTC. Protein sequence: CASSADSGETQYF.

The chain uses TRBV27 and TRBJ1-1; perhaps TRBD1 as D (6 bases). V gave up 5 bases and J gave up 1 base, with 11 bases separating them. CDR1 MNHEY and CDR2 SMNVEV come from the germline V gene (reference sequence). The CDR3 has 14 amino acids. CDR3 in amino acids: CASSRQVRNTEAFF. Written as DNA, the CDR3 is TGTGCCAGCAGTCGACAGGTACGGAACACTGAAGCTTTCTTT.

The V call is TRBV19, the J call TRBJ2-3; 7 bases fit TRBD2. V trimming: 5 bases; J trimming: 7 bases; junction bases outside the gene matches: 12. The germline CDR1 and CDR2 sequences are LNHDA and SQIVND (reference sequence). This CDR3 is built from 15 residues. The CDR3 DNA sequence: TGTGCCAGTAGTCCATCAGGGAGGGGAAGGTATACGCAGTATTTT. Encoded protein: CASSPSGRGRYTQYF.

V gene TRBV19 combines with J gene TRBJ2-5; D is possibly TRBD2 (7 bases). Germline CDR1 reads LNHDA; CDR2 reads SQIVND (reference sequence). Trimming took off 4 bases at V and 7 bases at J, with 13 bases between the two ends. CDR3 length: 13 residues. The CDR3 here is CASSRQGGGTQYF. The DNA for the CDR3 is TGTGCCAGTAGTAGACAAGGGGGGGGGACCCAGTACTTC.

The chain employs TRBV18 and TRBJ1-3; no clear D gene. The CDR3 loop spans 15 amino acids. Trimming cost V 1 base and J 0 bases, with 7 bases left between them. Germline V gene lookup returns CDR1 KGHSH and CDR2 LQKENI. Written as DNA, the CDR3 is TGTGCCAGCTCACCACAGAGTCCCTCTGGAAACACCATATATTTT. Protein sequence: CASSPQSPSGNTIYF.

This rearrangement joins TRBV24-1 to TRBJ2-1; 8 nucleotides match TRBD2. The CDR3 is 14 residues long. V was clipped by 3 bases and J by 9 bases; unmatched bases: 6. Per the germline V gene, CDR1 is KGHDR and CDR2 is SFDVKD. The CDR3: CATSDPGRVGEQFF. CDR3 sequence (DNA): TGTGCCACCAGTGATCCCGGGAGGGTCGGTGAGCAGTTCTTC.

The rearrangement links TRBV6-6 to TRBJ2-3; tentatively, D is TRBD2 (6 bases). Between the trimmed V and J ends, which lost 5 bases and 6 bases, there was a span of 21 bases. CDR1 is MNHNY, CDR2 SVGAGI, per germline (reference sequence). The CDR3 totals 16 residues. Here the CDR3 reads CASSGGLYSSADTQYF. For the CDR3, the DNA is TGTGCCAGCAGTGGCGGACTATATTCATCAGCGGATACGCAGTATTTT.

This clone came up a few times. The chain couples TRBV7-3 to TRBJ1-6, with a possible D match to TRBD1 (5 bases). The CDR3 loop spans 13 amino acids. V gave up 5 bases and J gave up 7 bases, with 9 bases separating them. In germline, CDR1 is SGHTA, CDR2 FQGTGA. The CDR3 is CASSGGLNSPLHF. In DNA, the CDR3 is TGTGCCAGCAGCGGGGGGTTAAATTCACCCCTCCACTTT.

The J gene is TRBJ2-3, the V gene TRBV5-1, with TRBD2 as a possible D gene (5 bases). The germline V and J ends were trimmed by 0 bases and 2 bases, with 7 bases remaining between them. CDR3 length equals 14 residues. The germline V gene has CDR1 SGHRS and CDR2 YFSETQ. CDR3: CASSLAGYTDTQYF. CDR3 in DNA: TGCGCCAGCAGCTTGGCGGGGTACACAGATACGCAGTATTTT.

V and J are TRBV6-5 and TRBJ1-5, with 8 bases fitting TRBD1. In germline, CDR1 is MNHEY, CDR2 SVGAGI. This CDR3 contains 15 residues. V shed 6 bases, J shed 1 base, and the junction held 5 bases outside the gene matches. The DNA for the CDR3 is TGTGCCAGCAGACTCGACAGGGGAAGCAATCAGCCCCAGCATTTT. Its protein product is CASRLDRGSNQPQHF.

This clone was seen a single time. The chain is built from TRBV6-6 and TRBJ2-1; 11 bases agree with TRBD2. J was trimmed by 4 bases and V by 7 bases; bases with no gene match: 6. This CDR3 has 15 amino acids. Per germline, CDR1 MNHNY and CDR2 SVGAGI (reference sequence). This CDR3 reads CASTPGTSGYNEQFF. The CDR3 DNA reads TGTGCCAGCACCCCCGGGACTAGCGGATACAATGAGCAGTTCTTC.

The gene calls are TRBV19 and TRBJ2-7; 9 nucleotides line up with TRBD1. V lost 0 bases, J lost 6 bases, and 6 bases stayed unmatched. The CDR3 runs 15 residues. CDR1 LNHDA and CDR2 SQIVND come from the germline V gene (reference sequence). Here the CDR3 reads CASSIEGGQGTEQYF. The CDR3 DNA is TGTGCCAGTAGTATAGAAGGGGGACAGGGAACCGAGCAGTACTTC.

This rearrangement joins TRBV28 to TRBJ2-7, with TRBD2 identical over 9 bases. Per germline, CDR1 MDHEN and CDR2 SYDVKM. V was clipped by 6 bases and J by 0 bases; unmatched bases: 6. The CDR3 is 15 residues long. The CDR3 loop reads CASRATSGSSYEQYF. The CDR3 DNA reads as TGTGCCAGCAGGGCGACTAGCGGAAGCTCCTACGAGCAGTACTTC.

CDR3 sequence (DNA): TGTGCCAGCAACCAATACGGGGGGGTTCGCACAGATACGCAGTATTTT. This sequence encodes CASNQYGGVRTDTQYF. This chain links TRBV5-4 with TRBJ2-3, with TRBD2 matching over 8 bases. The V gene's germline CDR1 is SGHNT and CDR2 YYREEE (reference sequence). The CDR3 has 16 amino acids. V lost 6 bases, J lost 1 base, and 10 bases stayed unmatched.

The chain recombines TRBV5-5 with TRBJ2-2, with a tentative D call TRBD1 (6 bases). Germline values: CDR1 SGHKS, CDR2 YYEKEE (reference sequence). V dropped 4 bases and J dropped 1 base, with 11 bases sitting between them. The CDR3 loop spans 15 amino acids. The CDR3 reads CASSPDRLNTGELFF. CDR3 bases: TGTGCCAGCAGCCCCGACAGGTTGAACACCGGGGAGCTGTTTTTT.

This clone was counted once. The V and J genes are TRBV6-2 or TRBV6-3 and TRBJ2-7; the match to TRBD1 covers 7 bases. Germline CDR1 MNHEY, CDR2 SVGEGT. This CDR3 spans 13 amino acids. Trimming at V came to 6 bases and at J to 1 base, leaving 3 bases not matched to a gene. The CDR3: CASSSGQSYEQYF. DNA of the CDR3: TGTGCCAGCAGCTCGGGACAGTCCTACGAGCAGTACTTC.

CDR3 sequence reads: CASRWTGNYGYTF. CDR3 coding DNA: TGTGCCAGCAGATGGACAGGGAACTATGGCTACACCTTC. J is TRBJ1-2 and V is TRBV28, with 8 bases lining up with TRBD1. V was pared by 6 bases and J by 2 bases, with 2 bases of the junction left unmatched. This CDR3 region has 13 residues. Looked up from germline, CDR1 is MDHEN and CDR2 is SYDVKM.

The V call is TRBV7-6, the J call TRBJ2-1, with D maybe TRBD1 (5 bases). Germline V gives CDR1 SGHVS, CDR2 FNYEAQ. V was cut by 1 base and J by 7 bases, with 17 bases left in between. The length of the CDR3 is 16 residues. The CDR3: CASSLVSGPNWNEQFF. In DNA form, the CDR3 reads TGTGCCAGCAGCTTAGTTTCAGGGCCCAATTGGAATGAGCAGTTCTTC.

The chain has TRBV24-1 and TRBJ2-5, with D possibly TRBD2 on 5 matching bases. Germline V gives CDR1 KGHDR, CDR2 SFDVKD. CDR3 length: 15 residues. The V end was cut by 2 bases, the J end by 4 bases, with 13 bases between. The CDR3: CATSDWWEGGETQYF. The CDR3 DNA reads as TGTGCCACCAGTGATTGGTGGGAAGGAGGAGAGACCCAGTACTTC.

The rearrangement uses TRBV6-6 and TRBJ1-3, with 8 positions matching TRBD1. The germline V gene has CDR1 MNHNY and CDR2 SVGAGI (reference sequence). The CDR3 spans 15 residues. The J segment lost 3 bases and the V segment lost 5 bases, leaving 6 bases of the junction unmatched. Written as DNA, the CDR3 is TGTGCCAGCAGTCCCCCAGGGGGCGATGGAAACACCATATATTTT. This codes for CASSPPGGDGNTIYF.